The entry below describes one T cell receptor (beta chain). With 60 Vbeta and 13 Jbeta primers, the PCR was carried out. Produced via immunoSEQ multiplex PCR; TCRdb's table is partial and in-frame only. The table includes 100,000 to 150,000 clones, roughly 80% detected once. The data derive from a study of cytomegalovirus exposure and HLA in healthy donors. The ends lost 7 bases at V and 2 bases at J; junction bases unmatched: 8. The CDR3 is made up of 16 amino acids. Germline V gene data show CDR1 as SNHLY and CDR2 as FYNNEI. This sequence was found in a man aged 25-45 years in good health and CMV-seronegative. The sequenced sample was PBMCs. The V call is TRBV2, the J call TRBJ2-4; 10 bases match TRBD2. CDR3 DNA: TGTGCCAGCACCTCTCGAGCGGGAGGGTCCAAAAACATTCAGTACTTC. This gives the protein CASTSRAGGSKNIQYF.